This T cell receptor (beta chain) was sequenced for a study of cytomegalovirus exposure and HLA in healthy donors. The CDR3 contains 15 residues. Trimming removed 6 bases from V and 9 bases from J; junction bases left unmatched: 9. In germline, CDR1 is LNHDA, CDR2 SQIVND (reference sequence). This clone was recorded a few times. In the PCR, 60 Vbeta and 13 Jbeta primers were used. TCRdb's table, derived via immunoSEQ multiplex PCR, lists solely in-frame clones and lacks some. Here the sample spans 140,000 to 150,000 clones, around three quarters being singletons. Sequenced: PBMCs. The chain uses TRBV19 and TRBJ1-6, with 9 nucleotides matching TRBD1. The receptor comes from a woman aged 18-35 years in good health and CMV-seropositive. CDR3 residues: CASSPRTGESSPLHF. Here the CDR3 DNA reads TGTGCCAGTAGCCCCCGGACAGGGGAGAGTTCACCCCTCCACTTT. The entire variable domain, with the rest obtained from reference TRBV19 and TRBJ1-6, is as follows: DGGITQSPKYLFRKEGQNVTLSCEQNLNHDAMYWYRQDPGQGLRLIYYSQIVNDFQKGDIAEGYSVSREKKESFPLTVTSAQKNPTAFYLCASSPRTGESSPLHFGNGTRLTVT.